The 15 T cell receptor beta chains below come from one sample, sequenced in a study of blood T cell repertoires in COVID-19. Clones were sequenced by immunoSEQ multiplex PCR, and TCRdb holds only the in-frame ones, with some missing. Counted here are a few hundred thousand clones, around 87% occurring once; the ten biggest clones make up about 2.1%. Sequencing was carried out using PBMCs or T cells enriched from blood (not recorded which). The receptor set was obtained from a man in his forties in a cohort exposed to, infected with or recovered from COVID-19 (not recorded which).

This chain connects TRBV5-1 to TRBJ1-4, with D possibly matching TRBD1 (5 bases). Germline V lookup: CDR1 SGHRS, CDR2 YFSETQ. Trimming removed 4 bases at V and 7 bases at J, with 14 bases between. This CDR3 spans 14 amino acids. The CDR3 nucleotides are TGCGCCAGCAGCCGCGGAGGGGAGGGTGAAAAACTGTTTTTT. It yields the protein CASSRGGEGEKLFF.

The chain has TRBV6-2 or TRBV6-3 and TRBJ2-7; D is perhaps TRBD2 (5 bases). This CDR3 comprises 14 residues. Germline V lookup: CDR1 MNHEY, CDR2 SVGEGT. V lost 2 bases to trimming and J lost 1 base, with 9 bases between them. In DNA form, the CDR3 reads TGTGCCAGCAGTTACGGTAGCGTTTCCTACGAGCAGTACTTC. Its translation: CASSYGSVSYEQYF.

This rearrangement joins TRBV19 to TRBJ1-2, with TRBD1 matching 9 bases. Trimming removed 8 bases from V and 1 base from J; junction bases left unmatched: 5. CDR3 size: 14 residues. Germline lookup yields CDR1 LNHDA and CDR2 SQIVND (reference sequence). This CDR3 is CASDYRGHNYGYTF. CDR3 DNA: TGTGCCAGTGACTACAGGGGGCATAACTATGGCTACACCTTC.

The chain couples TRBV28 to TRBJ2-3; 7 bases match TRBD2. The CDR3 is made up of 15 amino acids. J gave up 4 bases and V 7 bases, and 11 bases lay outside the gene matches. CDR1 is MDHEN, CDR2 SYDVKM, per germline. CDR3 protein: CASNPMGGSPDTQYF. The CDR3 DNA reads TGTGCCAGCAACCCTATGGGGGGGTCCCCAGATACGCAGTATTTT. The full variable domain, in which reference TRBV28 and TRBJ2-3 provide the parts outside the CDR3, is DVKVTQSSRYLVKRTGEKVFLECVQDMDHENMFWYRQDPGLGLRLIYFSYDVKMKEKGDIPEGYSVSREKKERFSLILESASTNQTSMYLCASNPMGGSPDTQYFGPGTRLTVL.

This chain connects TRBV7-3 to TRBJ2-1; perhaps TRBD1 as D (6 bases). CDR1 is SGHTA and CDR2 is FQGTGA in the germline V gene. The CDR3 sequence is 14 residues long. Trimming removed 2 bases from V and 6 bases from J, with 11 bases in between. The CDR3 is CASSLYNRANEQFF. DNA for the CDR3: TGTGCCAGCAGCTTATACAACAGGGCCAATGAGCAGTTCTTC.

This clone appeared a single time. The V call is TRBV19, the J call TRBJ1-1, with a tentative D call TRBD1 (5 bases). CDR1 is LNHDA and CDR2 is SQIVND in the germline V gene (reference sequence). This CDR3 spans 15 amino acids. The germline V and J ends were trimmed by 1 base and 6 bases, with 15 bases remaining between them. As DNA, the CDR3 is TGTGCCAGTAGTATAGGTCTGGCAGGGAGGGCTGAAGCTTTCTTT. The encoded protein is CASSIGLAGRAEAFF.

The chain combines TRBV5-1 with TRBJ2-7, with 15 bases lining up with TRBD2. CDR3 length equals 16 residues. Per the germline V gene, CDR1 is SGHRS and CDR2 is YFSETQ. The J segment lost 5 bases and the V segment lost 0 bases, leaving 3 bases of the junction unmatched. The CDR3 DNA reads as TGCGCCAGCAGCTTGGAGGGGACTAGCGGGAGGAACGAGCAGTACTTC. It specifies CASSLEGTSGRNEQYF. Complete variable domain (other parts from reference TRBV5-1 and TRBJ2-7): KAGVTQTPRYLIKTRGQQVTLSCSPISGHRSVSWYQQTPGQGLQFLFEYFSETQRNKGNFPGRFSGRQFSNSRSEMNVSTLELGDSALYLCASSLEGTSGRNEQYFGPGTRLTVT.

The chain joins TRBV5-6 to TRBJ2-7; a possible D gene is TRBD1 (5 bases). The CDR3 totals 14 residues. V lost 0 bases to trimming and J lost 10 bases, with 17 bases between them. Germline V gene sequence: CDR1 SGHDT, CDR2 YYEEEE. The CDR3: CASSLGQSALEQYF. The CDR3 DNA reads TGTGCCAGCAGCTTGGGACAGTCCGCCTTAGAACAGTACTTC.

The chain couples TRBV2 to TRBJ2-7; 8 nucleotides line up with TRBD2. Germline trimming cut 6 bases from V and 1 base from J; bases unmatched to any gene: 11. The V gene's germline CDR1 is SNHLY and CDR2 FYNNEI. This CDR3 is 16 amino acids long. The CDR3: CASRTLEAGVSYEQYF. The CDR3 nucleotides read TGTGCCAGCAGAACCTTAGAAGCGGGAGTTTCCTACGAGCAGTACTTC. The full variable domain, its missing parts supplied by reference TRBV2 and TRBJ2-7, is EPEVTQTPSHQVTQMGQEVILRCVPISNHLYFYWYRQILGQKVEFLVSFYNNEISEKSEIFDDQFSVERPDGSNFTLKIRSTKLEDSAMYFCASRTLEAGVSYEQYFGPGTRLTVT.

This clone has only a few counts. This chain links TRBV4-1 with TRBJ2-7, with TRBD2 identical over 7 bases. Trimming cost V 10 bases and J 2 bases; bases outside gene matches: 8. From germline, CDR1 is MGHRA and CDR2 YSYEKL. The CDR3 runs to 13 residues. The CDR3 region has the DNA TGCGCCAATCGTTATAGCGGGCCCTACGAGCAGTACTTC. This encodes CANRYSGPYEQYF.

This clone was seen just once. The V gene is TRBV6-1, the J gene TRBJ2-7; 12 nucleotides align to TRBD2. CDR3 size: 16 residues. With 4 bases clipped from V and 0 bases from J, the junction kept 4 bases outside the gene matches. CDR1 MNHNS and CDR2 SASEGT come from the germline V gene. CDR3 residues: CASSATSGRSSYEQYF. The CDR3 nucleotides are TGTGCCAGCAGTGCTACTAGCGGGAGGAGCTCCTACGAGCAGTACTTC.

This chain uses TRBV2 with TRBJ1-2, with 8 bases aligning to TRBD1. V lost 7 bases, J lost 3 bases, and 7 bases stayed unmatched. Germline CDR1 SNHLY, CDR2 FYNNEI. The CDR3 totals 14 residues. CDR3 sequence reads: CASTMRQGHYGYTF. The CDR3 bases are TGTGCCAGCACGATGAGACAGGGGCACTATGGCTACACCTTC.

CDR3 residues: CASSPQERGEKLFF. CDR3 DNA sequence: TGTGCCAGCAGCCCACAGGAACGAGGTGAAAAACTGTTTTTT. This chain uses TRBV7-9 with TRBJ1-4; D perhaps matches TRBD1 (5 bases). CDR1 and CDR2 from the germline V gene are SEHNR and FQNEAQ (reference sequence). The CDR3 runs 14 residues. Trimming took off 5 bases at V and 7 bases at J, with 14 bases between the two ends. The variable domain in full, completed from reference TRBV7-9 and TRBJ1-4, reads DTGVSQNPRHKITKRGQNVTFRCDPISEHNRLYWYRQTLGQGPEFLTYFQNEAQLEKSRLLSDRFSAERPKGSFSTLEIQRTEQGDSAMYLCASSPQERGEKLFFGSGTQLSVL.

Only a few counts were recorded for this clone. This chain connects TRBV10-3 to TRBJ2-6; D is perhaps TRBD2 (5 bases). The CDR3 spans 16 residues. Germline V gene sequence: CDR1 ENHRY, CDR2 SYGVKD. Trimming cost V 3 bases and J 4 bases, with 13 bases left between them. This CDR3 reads CAISDTQRAGANVLTF. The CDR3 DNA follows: TGTGCCATCAGTGACACCCAGAGGGCCGGGGCCAACGTCCTGACTTTC.

The DNA of the CDR3 is TGCGCCAGCGGTTTGACAGGGGGCACAACTAATGAAAAACTGTTTTTT. It encodes CASGLTGGTTNEKLFF. The V call is TRBV5-1, the J call TRBJ1-4; 10 bases match TRBD1. Germline V CDR1 and CDR2: SGHRS, YFSETQ. With 7 bases clipped from V and 0 bases from J, the junction kept 6 bases outside the gene matches. The CDR3 extends over 16 amino acids.